This T cell receptor beta chain was found in a study of blood T cell repertoires in COVID-19. Study-wide context: Samples of COVID-19 (acute and convalescent) were obtained from the United States, Italy and Spain. The cDNA or gDNA used as material had been derived from T cells, B-cell-depleted T cells, or PBMCs.

This clone was seen just once. The CDR3 has 14 residues. The V gene lost 3 bases and the J gene lost 5 bases, with 13 bases spanning the gap. The germline V gene encodes CDR1 LGHDT and CDR2 YNNKEL (reference sequence). In the source study's methods: Amplification of reference gene primers provided the estimated nucleated cell counts. Using immunoSEQ multiplex PCR, the repertoire was profiled, and TCRdb retains in-frame clones only, with some absent. The D gene and trimming were derived from the DNA, and the V and J assignments and clone size from that table. The sample includes 250,000 to 350,000 clones, 88% of them seen just once.

The sequenced material came from peripheral blood. The TCR sequence derives from a woman between 45 and 65 years old with active or convalescent COVID-19. The genes are TRBV3-1 (or the pseudogene TRBV3-2) and TRBJ1-1; TRBD1 is a possible D gene (5 bases). The chain's CDR3 is CASSQGGMGTEAFF. As DNA, the CDR3 is TGTGCCAGCAGCCAGGGGGGGATGGGGACTGAAGCTTTCTTT.